This T cell receptor beta chain stems from a study of shared clonotypes between healthy human individuals (TCRdb year 2020). Broadly, across the study: A few men and two women, aged 18 to 49 years, made up the cohort. For each donor, CD4 naive and CD4 memory were each run on three plates, CD8 naive on two plates, and CD8 memory on one plate. To estimate repertoire size and how much clonotypes are shared between individuals, the study performed deep sequencing of blood TCR repertoires from roughly five healthy adults. To increase sequencing depth and limit assay-specific biases, TCR repertoire library preparation and sequencing were carried out by different laboratories using diverse techniques. Leukapheresis yielded between about 0.9 and 9 billion PBMCs per donor. Results the study describes overall, beyond this receptor: Because the study included only a small number of donors, the genetic and exposure-history diversity represented was limited. Compared with non-shared clonotypes, clonotypes shared by all four sorted-subset donors had higher generation probabilities. Pairwise subsampling indicated that sequencing depth was expected to affect the degree of clonotype sharing among donors. Sampling was restricted to blood, and TCR repertoires in tissues likely differ from the TCR repertoires found in blood. Sharing across a few donors was observed for around 5% of naive CD4, 3.5% of naive CD8, roughly 2.3% of memory CD4, and around 0.4% of memory CD8 clonotypes. Rarefaction of sorted-subset datasets indicated incomplete sequencing despite the large sequencing depth. Larger estimated clonotype richness was generally found for naive subsets than for memory subsets.

A word on this clone: The antigen it binds to is not known. Within one base of it there is no much larger clone, and no base qualities were kept.

Using the deep immunoSEQ assay, TCR CDR3 regions were amplified from genomic DNA by multiplex PCR. Extracted genomic DNA from each cell subset was distributed evenly across all wells of several immunoSEQ 96-well plates, and each plate was treated as a replicate. For sorted subsets, approximately 210 ng genomic DNA, equal to 25,000 to 35,000 T cell genomes, was loaded into each replicate PCR. Purified libraries were quantified with a Qubit 3.0 fluorometer, sized on a Bioanalyzer 2100, and re-quantified with the KAPA Library Quantification kit. Every immunoSEQ 96-well plate was sequenced on a separate single-read 150-cycle Illumina NextSeq 550 flow cell. Per the original workflow: Because only junctional sequences without quality scores were contained in the immunoSEQ output, filtering matching that applied to full-length reads could not be performed. Sequences were annotated with PyIR, a Python wrapper for IgBLAST v1.9, and V/J genes and CDR3 were assigned using IMGT germline references. Reads with weak V/J assignments (E-value above 1e-6), missing CDR3, stop codons, out-of-frame junctions, or ambiguous translated residues were removed. V3J clonotypes were defined as sequences sharing an identical inferred V gene, J gene, and CDR3 amino acid sequence. Percentage overlap between repertoires was computed as shared unique clonotypes divided by the size of the smaller repertoire. Richness of each repertoire was evaluated using RTK rarefaction, the Chao1 estimator, and Recon v2.1 estimates of unobserved clonotypes. OLGA was used to compute generation probabilities for all TCRbeta clonotypes that the gDNA method yielded from a handful of donors. The source is immuneACCESS, and TCRdb retained only in-frame sequences with V and J called. Part of the clones is not carried over; for the studies checked, unresolved V genes explain less than half of this, and the remainder is unexplained. V, J and clone size are those of that table, while D and trimming were read from the DNA. The sample table records over 300,000 clones; about nine tenths of these occur just once. The biggest ten clones account for about a sixth of the sample.

The donors were healthy, HIV-negative adults who had no recently reported acute infections or vaccinations. Every donor was a Caucasian adult living in Nashville, Tennessee, USA. CD8 memory samples were composed of magnetically selected CD45RO+ cells combined with CCR7-negative CD45RA+ effector memory (TemRA) cells. Blood was obtained by leukapheresis, after which PBMCs were separated by Ficoll-Histopaque density gradient centrifugation and cryopreserved in liquid nitrogen vapor phase. Purity and quantity of every magnetically sorted T cell population were checked by analytical flow cytometry. Each sorted fraction had its genomic DNA isolated and then quantified by UV absorbance on a Nanodrop 2000c. Including the terminal cysteine and phenylalanine, the CDR3 comprises 19 residues. CDR3 DNA only is kept here, 57 bases in frame from base 1. CDR1 MDHEN and CDR2 SYDVKM are derived from the germline V gene. Compared with germline, V lacks 0 bases and J lacks 0 bases; bases without a gene match: 8.

The sequence links TRBV28 to TRBJ1-6, with 7 bases aligning to TRBD1. The sequenced sample was memory CD8+ T cells sorted from blood. The cell subset or site label of this sample denotes: CD45RO+ cells pooled with CCR7-negative TemRA cells. This TCR derives from a man aged 18 to 35 in good health. The CDR3 protein is CASSLWVPTGPSYNSPLHF. The nucleotide sequence reads TGTGCCAGCAGTTTATGGGTCCCGACAGGGCCCTCCTATAATTCACCCCTCCACTTT. With the portions outside the CDR3 filled from the reference TRBV28 and TRBJ1-6 genes, the complete variable region becomes DVKVTQSSRYLVKRTGEKVFLECVQDMDHENMFWYRQDPGLGLRLIYFSYDVKMKEKGDIPEGYSVSREKKERFSLILESASTNQTSMYLCASSLWVPTGPSYNSPLHFGNGTRLTVT.